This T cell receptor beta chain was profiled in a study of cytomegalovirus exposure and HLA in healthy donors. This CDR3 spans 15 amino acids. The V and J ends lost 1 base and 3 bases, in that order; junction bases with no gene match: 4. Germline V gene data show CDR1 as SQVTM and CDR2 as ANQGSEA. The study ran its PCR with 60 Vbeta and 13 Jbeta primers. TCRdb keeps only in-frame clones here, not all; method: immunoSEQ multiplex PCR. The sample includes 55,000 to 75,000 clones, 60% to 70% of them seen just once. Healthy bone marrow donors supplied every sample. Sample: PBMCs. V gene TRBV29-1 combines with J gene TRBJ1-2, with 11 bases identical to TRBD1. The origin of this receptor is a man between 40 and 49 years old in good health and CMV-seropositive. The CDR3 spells CSVEALGQGDYGYTF. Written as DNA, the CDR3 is TGCAGCGTTGAAGCCCTGGGACAGGGGGACTATGGCTACACCTTC. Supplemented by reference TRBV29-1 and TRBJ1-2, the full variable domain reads SAVISQKPSRDICQRGTSLTIQCQVDSQVTMMFWYRQQPGQSLTLIATANQGSEATYESGFVIDKFPISRPNLTFSTLTVSNMSPEDSSIYLCSVEALGQGDYGYTFGSGTRLTVV.